A single sample is the source of the 5 T cell receptor beta chains below, sequenced in a study of blood T cell repertoires in COVID-19. Measured with immunoSEQ multiplex PCR; TCRdb has only the in-frame clones, and not every one. The sample yields over 450,000 clones, roughly nine tenths seen once. The sequenced sample was peripheral blood. These receptors were taken from a man between 18 and 29 years old with COVID-19, enrolled during active disease.

The gene calls are TRBV10-1 and TRBJ2-1; 9 nucleotides align to TRBD2. The V gene's germline CDR1 is WNHNN and CDR2 SYGVQD (reference sequence). The CDR3 is 14 amino acids. With V trimmed by 10 bases and J by 8 bases, 12 bases remained unmatched. The CDR3 sequence: CATSLAGLGHEQFF. The CDR3 DNA reads TGCGCCACCTCCCTAGCGGGACTGGGCCATGAGCAGTTCTTC.

The chain combines TRBV2 with TRBJ1-6; the D gene is possibly TRBD1 (5 bases). Trimming removed 5 bases from V and 6 bases from J, with 8 bases in between. The germline CDR1 and CDR2 sequences are SNHLY and FYNNEI. The CDR3 loop spans 13 amino acids. CDR3 DNA sequence: TGTGCCAGCAGTACCGACAGTAATTCACCCCTCCACTTT. This encodes CASSTDSNSPLHF.

V and J are TRBV19 and TRBJ2-6, with unresolved D. Germline-derived CDR1 and CDR2 are LNHDA and SQIVND (reference sequence). Trimming took off 1 base at V and 0 bases at J, with 10 bases between the two ends. CDR3 length equals 17 residues. This CDR3 is CASSIGALNSGANVLTF. CDR3 nucleotides: TGTGCCAGTAGTATAGGGGCGTTAAACTCTGGGGCCAACGTCCTGACTTTC. Supplemented by reference TRBV19 and TRBJ2-6, the full variable domain reads DGGITQSPKYLFRKEGQNVTLSCEQNLNHDAMYWYRQDPGQGLRLIYYSQIVNDFQKGDIAEGYSVSREKKESFPLTVTSAQKNPTAFYLCASSIGALNSGANVLTFGAGSRLTVL.

The V call is TRBV5-1, the J call TRBJ2-1; 8 nucleotides align to TRBD2. CDR3 length: 15 amino acids. The junction had 6 bases not matched to a gene; V was cut back by 4 bases and J by 3 bases. CDR1 is SGHRS and CDR2 is YFSETQ in the germline V gene. CDR3 region: CASSASGSGYNEQFF. CDR3 DNA: TGCGCCAGCAGCGCTAGCGGGTCTGGCTACAATGAGCAGTTCTTC.

The chain joins TRBV2 to TRBJ2-7, with a weak D call TRBD2 (6 bases). V was clipped by 11 bases and J by 0 bases, with 14 bases between them. Germline CDR1 and CDR2: SNHLY and FYNNEI. The CDR3 runs to 13 residues. CDR3 coding DNA: TGTGCCGGGACTGTAGGGGCCTCCTACGAGCAGTACTTC. Its translation is CAGTVGASYEQYF.